This T cell receptor beta chain was recorded in a study of control samples from healthy donors and cancer patients. TCRdb's copy holds only in-frame clones and misses some; the assay was immunoSEQ multiplex PCR. The repertoire consists of roughly 140,000 clones, with approximately 88% occurring once and the leading ten covering 4.9%. The sample taken for sequencing was blood. The source of this sequence is a young man in good health.

The CDR3 bases are TGCGCCAGCAGCCAGGACAGGGTAAACGCTGAAGCTTTCTTT. Translating it yields CASSQDRVNAEAFF. The V and J genes are TRBV4-3 and TRBJ1-1; 8 nucleotides line up with TRBD1. The CDR3 is made up of 14 amino acids. The J segment lost 6 bases and the V segment lost 3 bases, leaving 6 bases of the junction unmatched. Germline CDR1 reads LGHNA; CDR2 reads YSLEER.